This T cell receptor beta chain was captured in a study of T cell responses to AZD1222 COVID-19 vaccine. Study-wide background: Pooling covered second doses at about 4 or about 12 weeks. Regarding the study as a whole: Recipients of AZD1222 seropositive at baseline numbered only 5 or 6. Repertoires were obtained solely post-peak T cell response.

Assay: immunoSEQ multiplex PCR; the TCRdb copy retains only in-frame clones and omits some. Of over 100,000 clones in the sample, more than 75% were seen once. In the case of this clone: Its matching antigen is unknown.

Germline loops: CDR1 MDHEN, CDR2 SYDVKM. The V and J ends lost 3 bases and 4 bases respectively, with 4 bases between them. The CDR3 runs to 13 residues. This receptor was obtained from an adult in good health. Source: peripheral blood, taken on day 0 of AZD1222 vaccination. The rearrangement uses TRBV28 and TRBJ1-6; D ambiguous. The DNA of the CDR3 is TGTGCCAGCAGTTTGGGTTATAATTCACCCCTCCACTTT. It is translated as CASSLGYNSPLHF.